These 32 T cell receptor beta chains originate from one sample sequenced in a study of blood T cell repertoires in COVID-19. The table came from immunoSEQ multiplex PCR; TCRdb's copy has only in-frame clones and leaves some out. The repertoire holds 250,000 to 350,000 clones, with approximately 84% as singletons. The sample was PBMCs or T cells enriched from blood (not recorded which). The receptors come from a woman aged 18-30 years who had recovered from COVID-19.

The chain employs TRBV25-1 and TRBJ1-1; D is perhaps TRBD1 (5 bases). Germline V gene data show CDR1 as MGHDK and CDR2 as SYGVNS. Trimming took off 1 base at V and 5 bases at J, with 8 bases between the two ends. The CDR3 length is 13 residues. DNA for the CDR3: TGTGCCAGCAGTGAATGGGGACTGACTGAAGCTTTCTTT. Protein: CASSEWGLTEAFF.

The chain has TRBV7-3 and TRBJ2-3; tentatively, D is TRBD2 (6 bases). V lost 1 base, J lost 3 bases, and 14 bases lay in between. Germline lookup yields CDR1 SGHTA and CDR2 FQGTGA. The CDR3 has 16 residues. CDR3 bases: TGTGCCAGCAGCTTAAACGGTCCGGGAGTGACAGATACGCAGTATTTT. Amino acid sequence: CASSLNGPGVTDTQYF.

The chain joins TRBV13 to TRBJ1-1; 8 bases line up with TRBD1. Germline-derived CDR1 and CDR2 are PRHDT and FYEKMQ (reference sequence). CDR3 length equals 14 residues. With 6 bases clipped from V and 6 bases from J, the junction kept 9 bases outside the gene matches. Written as DNA, the CDR3 is TGTGCCAGCAGTTTGAACAGGGGGGCAGCTGAAGCTTTCTTT. This sequence encodes CASSLNRGAAEAFF.

The gene calls are TRBV28 and TRBJ1-4; 8 nucleotides align to TRBD1. The CDR3 has 14 residues. Germline values: CDR1 MDHEN, CDR2 SYDVKM. With 3 bases clipped from V and 7 bases from J, the junction kept 4 bases outside the gene matches. The CDR3 region has the DNA TGTGCCAGCAGTTTTGCAGGGGGCGGTGAAAAACTGTTTTTT. It is translated as CASSFAGGGEKLFF.

The gene calls are TRBV19 and TRBJ2-7, with D perhaps TRBD1 (5 bases). This CDR3 is 14 amino acids long. V shed 4 bases and J shed 0 bases, with 10 bases lying between them. CDR1 LNHDA and CDR2 SQIVND come from the germline V gene (reference sequence). CDR3 protein: CASSSQGSSYEQYF. Written as DNA, the CDR3 is TGTGCCAGTAGTAGCCAGGGTAGCTCCTACGAGCAGTACTTC. The whole variable domain, remainder taken from reference TRBV19 and TRBJ2-7, is DGGITQSPKYLFRKEGQNVTLSCEQNLNHDAMYWYRQDPGQGLRLIYYSQIVNDFQKGDIAEGYSVSREKKESFPLTVTSAQKNPTAFYLCASSSQGSSYEQYFGPGTRLTVT.

The chain combines TRBV9 with TRBJ2-2; TRBD2 matches 12 bases. The ends lost 4 bases at V and 3 bases at J; junction bases unmatched: 7. CDR1 is SGDLS, CDR2 YYNGEE, per germline. The CDR3 consists of 17 residues. CDR3 protein: CASSPTGTSGYTGELFF. The CDR3 DNA is TGTGCCAGCAGCCCCACCGGGACTAGCGGGTACACCGGGGAGCTGTTTTTT.

The chain is built from TRBV7-8 and TRBJ1-1, with D possibly matching TRBD1 (6 bases). The V end lost 1 base, the J end lost 12 bases, and 15 bases lay between the germline ends. The CDR3 contains 13 residues. The germline CDR1 and CDR2 sequences are SGHVS and FQNEAQ. DNA for the CDR3: TGTGCCAGCAGCTTAGAGAACAGGGATTTGACTTTCTTT. Protein sequence: CASSLENRDLTFF.

This clone showed up just once. The V call is TRBV2, the J call TRBJ1-6, with 9 bases fitting TRBD1. The CDR3 is made up of 13 amino acids. From germline, CDR1 is SNHLY and CDR2 FYNNEI. Losses at the gene ends were 7 bases for V and 7 bases for J; bases not matched to a gene: 2. Here the CDR3 DNA reads TGTGCCAGCATAGGGACAGGGAATTCACCCCTCCACTTT. Amino acids: CASIGTGNSPLHF.

This clone was counted once. CDR3 loop: CASGPGVRGYTF. The CDR3 nucleotides read TGTGCCAGCGGACCAGGGGTGCGAGGCTACACCTTC. This sequence joins TRBV27 and TRBJ1-2; weak D call: TRBD1 (6 bases). Trimming left V 8 bases short and J 8 bases short, with 15 bases between. The germline V gene encodes CDR1 MNHEY and CDR2 SMNVEV (reference sequence). The CDR3 contains 12 residues.

The chain recombines TRBV5-1 with TRBJ2-5; 8 bases are a match to TRBD1. Looked up from germline, CDR1 is SGHRS and CDR2 is YFSETQ. CDR3 size: 15 residues. V trimming: 4 bases; J trimming: 5 bases; junction bases outside the gene matches: 10. CDR3 sequence (DNA): TGCGCCAGCAGCGCCCGGACAGGGCCCGAGGAGACCCAGTACTTC. It yields the protein CASSARTGPEETQYF.

V usage is TRBV4-1 and J usage is TRBJ1-1; D might be TRBD1 (5 bases). Trimming left V 5 bases short and J 0 bases short, with 10 bases between. This CDR3 has 14 amino acids. Per the germline V gene, CDR1 is MGHRA and CDR2 is YSYEKL. This chain's CDR3 is CASSERTMNTEAFF. In DNA form, the CDR3 reads TGCGCCAGCAGCGAACGGACAATGAACACTGAAGCTTTCTTT.

This chain connects TRBV2 to TRBJ1-5; D not certain. Germline V gene sequence: CDR1 SNHLY, CDR2 FYNNEI. V lost 11 bases to trimming and J lost 4 bases, with 21 bases between them. This CDR3 is 15 amino acids long. The CDR3, as DNA: TGTGCCTCCACTCTCCGCTTCTCCGCTAATCAGCCCCAGCATTTT. Translating it yields CASTLRFSANQPQHF.

The rearrangement joins TRBV5-6 to TRBJ2-3, with a weak D call TRBD1 (5 bases). Trimming took 1 base from V and 3 from J, leaving 12 bases between them. CDR1 and CDR2 from the germline V gene are SGHDT and YYEEEE. This CDR3 has 15 amino acids. The CDR3 sequence: CASSLWQGSTDTQYF. The CDR3 coding sequence is TGTGCCAGCAGCTTGTGGCAGGGATCAACAGATACGCAGTATTTT. Full variable domain (remainder filled in from reference TRBV5-6 and TRBJ2-3): DAGVTQSPTHLIKTRGQQVTLRCSPKSGHDTVSWYQQALGQGPQFIFQYYEEEERQRGNFPDRFSGHQFPNYSSELNVNALLLGDSALYLCASSLWQGSTDTQYFGPGTRLTVL.

The table lists this clone with a few counts. This chain links TRBV27 with TRBJ2-3; the D is unclear. The CDR3 has 15 residues. Germline CDR1 and CDR2: MNHEY and SMNVEV (reference sequence). The V and J ends lost 2 bases and 1 base respectively, with 10 bases between them. Written as DNA, the CDR3 is TGTGCCAGCAGTTTAACCCCGCAGGGCACAGATACGCAGTATTTT. As protein: CASSLTPQGTDTQYF.

V gene TRBV5-5 combines with J gene TRBJ1-1; TRBD1 matches 8 bases. The V gene's germline CDR1 is SGHKS and CDR2 YYEKEE (reference sequence). The V and J ends lost 0 bases and 0 bases, in that order; junction bases with no gene match: 4. CDR3 size: 16 residues. The CDR3 DNA is TGTGCCAGCAGCTTGGGGACAGGGCTTCTGAACACTGAAGCTTTCTTT. Its protein is CASSLGTGLLNTEAFF.

This chain uses TRBV10-3 with TRBJ2-2; a weak D match, TRBD2 (7 bases). V lost 7 bases and J lost 1, with 13 bases in between. Looked up from germline, CDR1 is ENHRY and CDR2 is SYGVKD. The CDR3 length is 15 residues. CDR3 DNA sequence: TGTGCCATCATGGGGGCTAGCGGGAACACCGGGGAGCTGTTTTTT. As protein: CAIMGASGNTGELFF.

The V and J genes are TRBV29-1 and TRBJ1-1, with D possibly matching TRBD1 (5 bases). Germline V lookup: CDR1 SQVTM, CDR2 ANQGSEA. The CDR3 consists of 14 residues. The V gene lost 7 bases and the J gene lost 1 base, with 16 bases spanning the gap. The CDR3 DNA reads as TGCAGCGCCCTCAAGACAGATTCGAACACTGAAGCTTTCTTT. Translating gives CSALKTDSNTEAFF. The complete variable domain, with remaining parts taken from reference TRBV29-1 and TRBJ1-1, reads SAVISQKPSRDICQRGTSLTIQCQVDSQVTMMFWYRQQPGQSLTLIATANQGSEATYESGFVIDKFPISRPNLTFSTLTVSNMSPEDSSIYLCSALKTDSNTEAFFGQGTRLTVV.

This clone was seen just once. The chain recombines TRBV14 with TRBJ2-7; no definite D call. Per germline, CDR1 SGHDN and CDR2 FVKESK. V was clipped by 3 bases and J by 0 bases, with 6 bases between them. CDR3 length: 13 residues. The CDR3 spells CASSHTSSYEQYF. The DNA for the CDR3 is TGTGCCAGCAGCCACACATCCTCCTACGAGCAGTACTTC. Supplemented by reference TRBV14 and TRBJ2-7, the full variable domain reads EAGVTQFPSHSVIEKGQTVTLRCDPISGHDNLYWYRRVMGKEIKFLLHFVKESKQDESGMPNNRFLAERTGGTYSTLKVQPAELEDSGVYFCASSHTSSYEQYFGPGTRLTVT.

This clone was found once. This chain connects TRBV9 to TRBJ1-1; 7 positions agree with TRBD1. This CDR3 contains 14 residues. Per the germline V gene, CDR1 is SGDLS and CDR2 is YYNGEE. Trimming at V came to 4 bases and at J to 6 bases, leaving 9 bases not matched to a gene. The DNA for the CDR3 is TGTGCCAGCAGCCCGGGGACAGTTACCGCTGAAGCTTTCTTT. Residues: CASSPGTVTAEAFF.

A word on this clone: The sample carries other DNA sequences with the same CDR3. The V call is TRBV5-1, the J call TRBJ1-5, with D hard to call. Germline V gene sequence: CDR1 SGHRS, CDR2 YFSETQ. Between the trimmed V and J ends, which lost 1 base and 2 bases, there was a span of 7 bases. This CDR3 has 14 residues. For the CDR3, the DNA is TGCGCCAGCAGCTTGACCGGGGGCAATCAGCCCCAGCATTTT. Its protein product is CASSLTGGNQPQHF. The whole variable domain, filled in from reference TRBV5-1 and TRBJ1-5, reads KAGVTQTPRYLIKTRGQQVTLSCSPISGHRSVSWYQQTPGQGLQFLFEYFSETQRNKGNFPGRFSGRQFSNSRSEMNVSTLELGDSALYLCASSLTGGNQPQHFGDGTRLSIL.

Note on this clone: An end of the junction differs from the germline gene, which may be a read error. The gene calls are TRBV12-3 or TRBV12-4 and TRBJ2-7; 7 bases fit TRBD2. The CDR3 has 13 residues. CDR3 amino acids: CASSLAADYEQYF. DNA of the CDR3: TGTGCCAGCAGTCTAGCGGCCGACTACGAGCAGTACTTC.

V gene TRBV2 combines with J gene TRBJ2-5; no clear D. Trimming cost V 8 bases and J 2 bases, with 9 bases left between them. Germline V lookup: CDR1 SNHLY, CDR2 FYNNEI. The CDR3 is 12 amino acids. The CDR3 DNA follows: TGTGCCAGCGCGGTTCTACAAGAGACCCAGTACTTC. Translation gives CASAVLQETQYF.

The genes are TRBV7-2 and TRBJ2-5, with TRBD2 identical over 8 bases. Germline V lookup: CDR1 SGHTA, CDR2 FQGNSA. The V segment lost 5 bases and the J segment 0 bases; nucleotides outside the gene matches: 14. This CDR3 is built from 18 residues. The CDR3 DNA is TGTGCCAGCAGCACGCGCCCCGCGGGGGGCGGTTACCAAGAGACCCAGTACTTC. Translation: CASSTRPAGGGYQETQYF.

Written as DNA, the CDR3 is TGTGCCACCAGCGGGGGGGGACTAGCGCTCTCAGATACGCAGTATTTT. Protein product: CATSGGGLALSDTQYF. The gene calls are TRBV15 and TRBJ2-3; TRBD2 matches 10 bases. The CDR3 has 16 amino acids. From germline, CDR1 is LNHNV and CDR2 YYDKDF (reference sequence). Trimming took 5 bases from V and 4 from J; bases not matched to a gene: 9.

V is TRBV30 and J is TRBJ2-6; possibly TRBD1 for D (6 bases). Trimming left V 2 bases short and J 1 base short, with 12 bases between. CDR3 length: 16 residues. Germline V lookup: CDR1 GTSNPN, CDR2 SVGIG (reference sequence). The DNA of the CDR3 is TGTGCCTGGAGTATCTCAGGGGTGTCTGGGGCCAACGTCCTGACTTTC. This gives the protein CAWSISGVSGANVLTF.

The table lists this clone with a few counts. CDR3 DNA: TGCGCCAGCAGCCGTTACTCCGGGACAGGGGGATCTGAAGCTTTCTTT. Its translation is CASSRYSGTGGSEAFF. The chain has TRBV4-1 and TRBJ1-1, with TRBD1 identical over 11 bases. The CDR3 has 16 amino acids. Germline V gene data show CDR1 as MGHRA and CDR2 as YSYEKL. V lost 4 bases and J lost 6; bases outside the gene matches: 10.

V gene TRBV18 combines with J gene TRBJ2-2, with 8 bases that match TRBD2. V gave up 3 bases and J gave up 4 bases; unmatched junction bases: 4. Germline V gene data show CDR1 as KGHSH and CDR2 as LQKENI. There are 15 residues in the CDR3. The CDR3 region has the DNA TGTGCCAGCTCACCTACTAGCGGATTCACCGGGGAGCTGTTTTTT. This translates into CASSPTSGFTGELFF.

This clone appeared a single time. The chain couples TRBV7-9 to TRBJ2-1, with 9 positions matching TRBD2. The germline V gene encodes CDR1 SEHNR and CDR2 FQNEAQ (reference sequence). V lost 5 bases and J lost 2; bases outside the gene matches: 13. This CDR3 is built from 18 residues. CDR3 sequence: CASSPRGVAGVTYNEQFF. CDR3 coding DNA: TGTGCCAGCAGCCCCAGAGGGGTAGCGGGAGTAACCTACAATGAGCAGTTCTTC.

The gene calls are TRBV25-1 and TRBJ2-7; TRBD1 matches 10 bases. The length of the CDR3 is 16 residues. The junction had 9 bases not matched to a gene; V was cut back by 6 bases and J by 1 base. Looked up from germline, CDR1 is MGHDK and CDR2 is SYGVNS. The CDR3 is CASSYRTGGASYEQYF. As DNA, the CDR3 is TGTGCCAGCAGCTACAGGACAGGGGGAGCGTCCTACGAGCAGTACTTC.

The chain carries TRBV19 and TRBJ2-1; D unclear. V dropped 2 bases and J dropped 6 bases, with 8 bases sitting between them. The CDR3 is made up of 13 amino acids. From germline, CDR1 is LNHDA and CDR2 SQIVND (reference sequence). CDR3 DNA sequence: TGTGCCAGTAGTATAACTAACTTCAATGAGCAGTTCTTC. This translates into CASSITNFNEQFF.

J is TRBJ2-5 and V is TRBV29-1; the D is unclear. This CDR3 contains 12 residues. V lost 1 base, J lost 3 bases, and 6 bases lay in between. Looked up from germline, CDR1 is SQVTM and CDR2 is ANQGSEA. This CDR3 is CSVEANEETQYF. The CDR3 DNA reads as TGCAGCGTTGAAGCCAATGAAGAGACCCAGTACTTC.

The chain links TRBV3-1 (or the pseudogene TRBV3-2) to TRBJ2-6; 7 bases agree with TRBD1. The trim removed 4 bases at V and 2 bases at J, leaving 8 bases unmatched. CDR3 size: 17 residues. Germline V gene sequence: CDR1 LGHDT, CDR2 YNNKEL (reference sequence). Written as DNA, the CDR3 is TGTGCCAGCAGCCTCTTAAGAGGGGGCCCTGGGGCCAACGTCCTGACTTTC. Protein product: CASSLLRGGPGANVLTF.